This T cell receptor (beta chain) was recovered during a study of metastatic and nonmetastatic thyroid tumors (dated by TCRdb to 2020 to 2021). Regarding the study in general: For patients with malignant and with benign thyroid disease, the researchers compared repertoires between peripheral blood samples and tumor or nodule tissue samples. The paper as a whole reports these results and caveats: In both blood and tumor samples, malignant tumors were reported to have significantly higher TCR beta diversity than benign nodules.

Preparation of the library involved PCR. Data came from an Illumina HiSeq 4000. High-throughput sequencing was used to profile the TCR beta-chain CDR3 region of each patient. The authors' analysis ran thus. The researchers built a classifier to tell apart papillary thyroid cancer patients with distant metastasis, based on CDR3 differences among clinicopathological groups. The Shannon index was used to assess repertoire diversity, and the Morisita-Horn index was used to assess tumor-blood repertoire similarity. The public reads were run again by TCRdb, first through fastp at Q25 and then through MiXCR, and only productive beta chains were kept. The V and J calls, along with clone size, are taken from TCRdb and not from the paper's own processing. The sample includes tens of thousands of clones, with around 13% observed a single time. Of the sample, over 7% is held by the ten largest clones. This clone was found many times. This receptor's antigen is unknown. Mismatch with germline at one junction end may stem from a read error.

From a lookup of the germline V gene (reference sequence), CDR1 and CDR2 are SEHNR and FQNEAQ. Taken from cysteine to phenylalanine, the CDR3 has 11 residues. The only DNA kept is the CDR3, 33 bases in frame from the first base. None of the patients had been given any treatment before thyroid surgery. Using T-cell receptor beta sequencing, the study looked back at clinical samples from patients collected from about 2011 to 2019. The receptor's source is a female donor with papillary thyroid cancer or a benign thyroid nodule (not recorded which). Some clones in this sample may be carry-over from other donors' samples. The chain is assembled from TRBV7-9 and TRBJ2-1; the D region may be TRBD1 or TRBD2, each matching 5 bases equally. The source material was tumor tissue. In nucleotide form, the sequence is TGTGCCAGCAGCCAAACCGGGACCCAGGTCTTC. This is translated as CASSQTGTQVF.